This is a list of T cell receptor beta chains from one sample in a study of post-analysis software for immune sequencing data. Each CDR3 protein is one row after TCRdb ran MiXCR on the PCR reads. In the table there are approximately 690,000 distinct CDR3 sequences, 55% to 60% of which are singletons. The sequenced sample was blood. The receptors originated from a girl aged 2 to 9 with multiple sclerosis. Each CDR3 is given with its conserved first and last residue. The D gene is left open where the match is weak. Clone size is not always given. Where it is, it says once, few, many or a class for expanded clones.

DNA	CDR3	J	V	D	size
TGCAGCGTTACTGCGGGGGGAAAGAATGAGCAGTTCTTC	CSVTAGGKNEQFF	TRBJ2-1	TRBV20-1	TRBD2	.
TGTGCCAGCAGCTCCGTGCCGGATACGCAGTATTTT	CASSSVPDTQYF	TRBJ2-3	TRBV7-2	.	.
TGCAGTGCCCTTGGGACAGGGAGCAATGAGCAGTTCTTC	CSALGTGSNEQFF	TRBJ2-1	TRBV20-1	TRBD1	.
TGTGCCAGCAGTGAAAGCGCTACACACGCAGATACGCAGTATTTT	CASSESATHADTQYF	TRBJ2-3	TRBV6-4	.	.
TGCAGCGTTGAAGGGGAGTCAGGGGTGTCGACCGGGGAGCTGTTTTTT	CSVEGESGVSTGELFF	TRBJ2-2	TRBV29-1	.	.
TGTGCCAGCAGTTTATTGTCGGCGTTCTCCTACGAGCAGTACTTC	CASSLLSAFSYEQYF	TRBJ2-7	TRBV12-3/TRBV12-4	.	.
TGTGCCTGGAGTGTATATGGAGGCACTGAAGCTTTCTTT	CAWSVYGGTEAFF	TRBJ1-1	TRBV30	.	.
TGTGCCAGCAGCTTAGTTGTTAGCGGGGCGGGCACAGATACGCAGTATTTT	CASSLVVSGAGTDTQYF	TRBJ2-3	TRBV7-6	TRBD2	.
TGTGCCAGCAGTTACTCGGGGGAGGGGTCCTACGAGCAGTACTTC	CASSYSGEGSYEQYF	TRBJ2-7	TRBV6-6	TRBD2	.
TGCGCCAGCAGCACTGGACTAGCGGGAGGATACAATGAGCAGTTCTTC	CASSTGLAGGYNEQFF	TRBJ2-1	TRBV5-1	TRBD2	.
TGTGCCACCAGCAGAGATGGTGGGACCCAGTACTTC	CATSRDGGTQYF	TRBJ2-5	TRBV15	.	.
TGTGCCAGCAGCCACCCCAGCCGACAGGGGTACAATGAGCAGTTCTTC	CASSHPSRQGYNEQFF	TRBJ2-1	TRBV7-2	TRBD1	.
TGTGCCAGCAGTACACCACAGACTAGCGGGAACTGCGAGCAGTACTTC	CASSTPQTSGNCEQYF	TRBJ2-7	TRBV12-3/TRBV12-4	TRBD2	few
TGCAGTGCTAGCGGACAGGGGTCTAACTATGGCTACACCTTC	CSASGQGSNYGYTF	TRBJ1-2	TRBV20-1	TRBD1	.
TGCAGTGCGGGCGGGGGGGCACCTTCGGACCAGTACTTC	CSAGGGAPSDQYF	TRBJ2-5	TRBV20-1	TRBD2	.
TGTGCCAGCAGTCCGGTAGGGCGCCCGCAAGAGACCCAGTACTTC	CASSPVGRPQETQYF	TRBJ2-5	TRBV5-5	.	.
TGTGCCAGCAGCTCCGGATATGGGACTGACAACATGAACACTGAAGCTTTCTTT	CASSSGYGTDNMNTEAFF	TRBJ1-1	TRBV7-4	.	.
TGTGCCAGCAGGAAAGAGACAGGTGACTATGGCTACACCTTC	CASRKETGDYGYTF	TRBJ1-2	TRBV14	.	.
TGTGCCAACCGATATTCTGGAAACACCATATATTTT	CANRYSGNTIYF	TRBJ1-3	TRBV6-1	.	.
TGTGCCAGCAGTGGAACTCCCGGGACAGGTCTCTACGAGCAGTACTTC	CASSGTPGTGLYEQYF	TRBJ2-7	TRBV6-1	TRBD1	few
TGTGCCAGCAGCTTAGTCCCGGGACTAGGCACAGATACGCAGTATTTT	CASSLVPGLGTDTQYF	TRBJ2-3	TRBV7-2	TRBD2	few
TGCGCCAGCAAGATAACAGGGGGCGCGAGCAATCAGCCCCAGCATTTT	CASKITGGASNQPQHF	TRBJ1-5	TRBV6-2/TRBV6-3	TRBD1	.
TGCGCCAGCAGCCAAGATAGGGGACAGGGAACCGGGGAGCTGTTTTTT	CASSQDRGQGTGELFF	TRBJ2-2	TRBV4-1	TRBD1	once
TGTGCCAGCAGTTACGTTACCGGGGAGCTGTTTTTT	CASSYVTGELFF	TRBJ2-2	TRBV6-5	.	few
TGTGCCAGCAGTGAAGGTCTAGCGGCCTCCTACGAGCAGTACTTC	CASSEGLAASYEQYF	TRBJ2-7	TRBV6-1	TRBD2	.
TGTGCCATCAGTGGAAGGACAGGCCGCCAAGAGACCCAGTACTTC	CAISGRTGRQETQYF	TRBJ2-5	TRBV10-3	TRBD1	.
TGCAGTGCTAGTGAACCCCGGGGGGCGAGGGAAGAGACCCAGTACTTC	CSASEPRGAREETQYF	TRBJ2-5	TRBV20-1	.	.
TGTGCCAGCAGCTGGTCGCCAGATACGCAGTATTTT	CASSWSPDTQYF	TRBJ2-3	TRBV7-8	.	.
TGCAGTGCTACACTTAGCGGGAGGGCCTTCGAGCAGTACTTC	CSATLSGRAFEQYF	TRBJ2-7	TRBV20-1	TRBD2	.
TGCAGCGTTGTCTATGGCATAGGGGGGAATGAGCAGTTCTTC	CSVVYGIGGNEQFF	TRBJ2-1	TRBV29-1	.	.
TGTGCCAGCAGCCAAGATAAATATGCAGGGACAGGGTATTCACCCCTCCACTTT	CASSQDKYAGTGYSPLHF	TRBJ1-6	TRBV14	TRBD1	once
TGTGCCAGCAACCACCGGGACAGGGGCGGCAATCAGCCCCAGCATTTT	CASNHRDRGGNQPQHF	TRBJ1-5	TRBV6-2/TRBV6-3	TRBD1	.
TGTGCCAGTAGACGGGAGGGGGACTATGGCTACACCTTC	CASRREGDYGYTF	TRBJ1-2	TRBV12-3/TRBV12-4	.	.
TGTGCCACCAGTTATGGTGCAGATACGCAGTATTTT	CATSYGADTQYF	TRBJ2-3	TRBV24-1	.	few
TGCAGCGTCGGACATAGGAAGGCTGGCTACACCTTC	CSVGHRKAGYTF	TRBJ1-2	TRBV29-1	.	few
TGCGCCAGCAGACTAGCGGGGGCCTACACAGATACGCAGTATTTT	CASRLAGAYTDTQYF	TRBJ2-3	TRBV5-1	TRBD2	.
TGTGCCAGCAGTGTAAGTTTAGGACACTACGAGCAGTACTTC	CASSVSLGHYEQYF	TRBJ2-7	TRBV6-1	.	.
TGTGCCAGCAGCTCGATGGCCGGGATCGAGCAGTACTTC	CASSSMAGIEQYF	TRBJ2-7	TRBV7-2	.	.
TGTGCCAGCAGTTTGGGGACAGGGGGCACCGGGGAGCTGTTTTTT	CASSLGTGGTGELFF	TRBJ2-2	TRBV12-3/TRBV12-4	TRBD1	.
TGTGCCAGCAGCTTAAATGAAGGGTGGAAAGGAGATTACTATGGCTACACCTTC	CASSLNEGWKGDYYGYTF	TRBJ1-2	TRBV13	.	.